The entry that follows covers one TCR beta chain sequence. What it binds is unknown. Germline loops: CDR1 SGHNT, CDR2 YYREEE (reference sequence). The CDR3 loop spans 16 amino acids. With 3 bases clipped from V and 2 bases from J, the junction kept 5 bases outside the gene matches. This specimen belongs to a study of cytomegalovirus exposure and HLA in healthy donors. General observations from the study: One cluster of highly shared sequence variants probably arose as a sequencing artifact. In an earlier analysis, in around 590 donors, most V segments appeared productive either ~90% or ~30% of the time. In vitro work confirmed that a few CMV-associated chains recognize CMV antigens.

PCR amplification relied on 60 Vbeta primers (plus 13 Jbeta primers). As originally analysed: An analysis performed later counted 74 million or so unique TCR beta chains (roughly 11 million of them shared). Measured with immunoSEQ multiplex PCR; TCRdb has only the in-frame clones, and not every one. The V and J calls and clone size come from that table; D and trimming were worked out from the DNA. Counted here are about 170,000 clones, around 78% occurring once; the ten biggest clones make up about 3.1%. The sample was PBMCs. The genes are TRBV5-4 and TRBJ2-3; TRBD2 matches at 11 bases. This TCR was sampled from a woman aged 45-65 years in good health and CMV-seropositive. CDR3 residues: CASSSRLAGPTDTQYF. The CDR3 region has the DNA TGTGCCAGCAGCTCCCGACTAGCGGGGCCCACAGATACGCAGTATTTT.